These 16 T cell receptor beta chains were sequenced from one sample in a study of blood T cell repertoires in COVID-19. Data came from immunoSEQ multiplex PCR; TCRdb stores just in-frame clones and leaves some out. This sample has a few hundred thousand clones, with approximately 90% found just once. Source material: PBMCs or T cells enriched from blood (not recorded which). The source of these receptors is a woman aged 55-75 years who had recovered from COVID-19.

V usage is TRBV2 and J usage is TRBJ2-7; 11 positions agree with TRBD2. This CDR3 has 15 amino acids. Trimming took 6 bases from V and 3 from J; bases not matched to a gene: 7. The germline CDR1 and CDR2 sequences are SNHLY and FYNNEI. Here the CDR3 reads CASRELAGADYEQYF. The CDR3 nucleotides read TGTGCCAGCAGGGAACTAGCGGGGGCCGACTACGAGCAGTACTTC.

V usage is TRBV2 and J usage is TRBJ1-5, with 7 nucleotides matching TRBD1. Germline V lookup: CDR1 SNHLY, CDR2 FYNNEI. The J segment lost 7 bases and the V segment lost 6 bases, leaving 12 bases of the junction unmatched. The CDR3 sequence is 15 residues long. CDR3 loop: CASSPQGTIRQPQHF. The CDR3, as DNA: TGTGCCAGCAGCCCACAGGGGACAATTAGACAGCCCCAGCATTTT.

This chain joins TRBV2 and TRBJ2-5; tentative D call: TRBD1 (6 bases). The CDR3 consists of 14 residues. Deletions cut 2 bases from V and 5 bases from J, with 12 bases between. Per the germline V gene, CDR1 is SNHLY and CDR2 is FYNNEI. In DNA form, the CDR3 reads TGTGCCAGCAGTGAACGTACAGGGTGGGAGACCCAGTACTTC. The encoded protein is CASSERTGWETQYF.

This clone was seen a handful of times. The identical CDR3 is also encoded by other nucleotide sequences in the sample. The chain recombines TRBV6-5 with TRBJ2-1; TRBD1 is a possible D gene (6 bases). CDR1 is MNHEY, CDR2 SVGAGI, per germline. This CDR3 spans 15 amino acids. V lost 5 bases to trimming and J lost 0 bases, with 11 bases between them. This CDR3 is CASSQTGSSYNEQFF. As DNA, the CDR3 is TGTGCCAGCAGTCAGACAGGCAGCTCCTACAATGAGCAGTTCTTC.

The chain joins TRBV6-4 to TRBJ2-2; 14 bases are shared with TRBD2. Germline loops: CDR1 MRHNA, CDR2 SNTAGT. The CDR3 totals 19 residues. V lost 6 bases and J lost 4; bases outside the gene matches: 13. The CDR3 coding sequence is TGTGCCAGCAGATATCCTCGACTAGCGGGGGGGCCGGGCACCGGGGAGCTGTTTTTT. The encoded protein is CASRYPRLAGGPGTGELFF.

V usage is TRBV27 and J usage is TRBJ1-5; the D is unclear. The CDR3 length is 13 residues. Germline V gene lookup returns CDR1 MNHEY and CDR2 SMNVEV (reference sequence). V was shortened by 2 bases and J by 3 bases, with 5 bases between the two germline ends. CDR3 region: CASSLGLNQPQHF. The CDR3 DNA is TGTGCCAGCAGTTTAGGGCTCAATCAGCCCCAGCATTTT.

Notes on this clone: Its ends do not fully match the called genes, so a read error is possible. The V and J genes are TRBV5-1 and TRBJ2-5, with 7 bases matching TRBD2. Per germline, CDR1 SGHRS and CDR2 YFSETQ. The CDR3 loop spans 16 amino acids. CDR3 amino acids: CASSPTILAHQETLYF. CDR3 bases: TGCGCCAGCAGCCCAACAATACTAGCGCACCAAGAGACCCTGTACTTC.

The V call is TRBV18, the J call TRBJ2-7; TRBD2 matches 8 bases. Trimming took 3 bases from V and 2 from J; bases not matched to a gene: 6. This CDR3 has 15 amino acids. Germline V gene lookup returns CDR1 KGHSH and CDR2 LQKENI. The DNA for the CDR3 is TGTGCCAGCTCACCCGGGCGGGGGGCTCCCTACGAGCAGTACTTC. Amino acid sequence: CASSPGRGAPYEQYF.

This clone was seen only once. The rearrangement links TRBV2 to TRBJ1-5; D may be TRBD1 (5 bases). Deletions cut 3 bases from V and 0 bases from J, with 18 bases between. The germline V gene encodes CDR1 SNHLY and CDR2 FYNNEI. This CDR3 region has 18 residues. The CDR3 is CASSDEAGRGYSNQPQHF. DNA of the CDR3: TGTGCCAGCAGTGATGAGGCAGGGCGGGGGTATAGCAATCAGCCCCAGCATTTT.

The gene calls are TRBV24-1 and TRBJ1-2; D not resolved. The CDR3 length is 10 residues. Trimming left V 9 bases short and J 4 bases short, with 5 bases between. Germline V CDR1 and CDR2: KGHDR, SFDVKD. This CDR3 is CATLIYGYTF. The CDR3 DNA sequence: TGTGCCACCTTAATCTATGGCTACACCTTC.

The chain employs TRBV7-2 and TRBJ1-1; 9 bases align to TRBD1. CDR3 length equals 15 residues. Germline V gene data show CDR1 as SGHTA and CDR2 as FQGNSA. V lost 6 bases to trimming and J lost 8 bases; unmatched junction nucleotides: 13. The CDR3 protein is CASRFGGQGSREAFF. CDR3 nucleotides: TGTGCCAGCAGGTTTGGGGGACAGGGTAGTCGAGAAGCTTTCTTT. Drawing the rest from reference TRBV7-2 and TRBJ1-1, the complete variable domain is GAGVSQSPSNKVTEKGKDVELRCDPISGHTALYWYRQSLGQGLEFLIYFQGNSAPDKSGLPSDRFSAERTGGSVSTLTIQRTQQEDSAVYLCASRFGGQGSREAFFGQGTRLTVV.

About this clone: Other DNA sequences in the same sample also yield this CDR3. The rearrangement links TRBV5-1 to TRBJ1-4; 8 positions agree with TRBD1. This CDR3 comprises 15 residues. Germline CDR1 SGHRS, CDR2 YFSETQ. V trimming: 4 bases; J trimming: 0 bases; junction bases outside the gene matches: 2. Written as DNA, the CDR3 is TGCGCCAGCAGCGCACAGGGGGCAACTAATGAAAAACTGTTTTTT. This codes for CASSAQGATNEKLFF. Based on the CDR3 plus reference TRBV5-1 and TRBJ1-4, the full variable domain is KAGVTQTPRYLIKTRGQQVTLSCSPISGHRSVSWYQQTPGQGLQFLFEYFSETQRNKGNFPGRFSGRQFSNSRSEMNVSTLELGDSALYLCASSAQGATNEKLFFGSGTQLSVL.

V and J are TRBV11-2 and TRBJ1-2, with unresolved D. The CDR3 loop spans 11 amino acids. With 6 bases removed from V and 7 bases from J, the gap between germline ends came to 9 bases. The germline gives CDR1 SGHAT, CDR2 FQNNGV. The CDR3 DNA sequence: TGTGCCAGCAGGGCAGAGGGTGGCTACACCTTC. Translation gives CASRAEGGYTF.

This chain joins TRBV6-5 and TRBJ1-6; 9 nucleotides agree with TRBD1. V shed 1 base, J shed 10 bases, and the junction held 5 bases outside the gene matches. CDR1 and CDR2 from the germline V gene are MNHEY and SVGAGI. The CDR3 spans 15 residues. The chain's CDR3 is CASSYWGQGLSPLHF. Written as DNA, the CDR3 is TGTGCCAGCAGTTACTGGGGACAGGGTCTGTCACCCCTCCACTTT.

Only one count was recorded for this clone. The V and J genes are TRBV25-1 and TRBJ2-3; D possibly corresponds to TRBD2 (6 bases). The CDR3 spans 14 residues. V lost 2 bases to trimming and J lost 5 bases, with 11 bases between them. Germline CDR1 MGHDK, CDR2 SYGVNS. This CDR3 is CASSEGGTGDTQYF. CDR3 in DNA: TGTGCCAGCAGTGAAGGGGGGACGGGAGATACGCAGTATTTT.

The chain uses TRBV5-1 and TRBJ1-4, with D possibly TRBD1 on 5 matching bases. There are 16 residues in the CDR3. Per the germline V gene, CDR1 is SGHRS and CDR2 is YFSETQ. Trimming stripped 4 bases from V and 2 bases from J, with 15 bases between. CDR3 loop: CASSGSGGMTNEKLFF. Written as DNA, the CDR3 is TGCGCCAGCAGCGGCTCGGGGGGTATGACTAATGAAAAACTGTTTTTT.